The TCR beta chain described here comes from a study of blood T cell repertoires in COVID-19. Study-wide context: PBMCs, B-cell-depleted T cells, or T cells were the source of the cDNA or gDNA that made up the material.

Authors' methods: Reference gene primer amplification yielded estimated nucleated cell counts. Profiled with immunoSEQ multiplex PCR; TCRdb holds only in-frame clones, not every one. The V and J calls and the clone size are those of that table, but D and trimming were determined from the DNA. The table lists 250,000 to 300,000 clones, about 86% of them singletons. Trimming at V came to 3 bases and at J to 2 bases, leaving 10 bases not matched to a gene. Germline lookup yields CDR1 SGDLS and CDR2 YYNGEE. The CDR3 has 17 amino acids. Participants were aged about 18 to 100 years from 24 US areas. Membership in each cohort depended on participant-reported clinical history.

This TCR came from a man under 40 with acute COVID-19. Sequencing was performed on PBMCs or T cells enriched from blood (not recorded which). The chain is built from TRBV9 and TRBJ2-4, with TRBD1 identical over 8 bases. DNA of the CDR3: TGTGCCAGCAGCGACGAGGCAGGGGGCTTTACCAAAAACATTCAGTACTTC. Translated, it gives CASSDEAGGFTKNIQYF.